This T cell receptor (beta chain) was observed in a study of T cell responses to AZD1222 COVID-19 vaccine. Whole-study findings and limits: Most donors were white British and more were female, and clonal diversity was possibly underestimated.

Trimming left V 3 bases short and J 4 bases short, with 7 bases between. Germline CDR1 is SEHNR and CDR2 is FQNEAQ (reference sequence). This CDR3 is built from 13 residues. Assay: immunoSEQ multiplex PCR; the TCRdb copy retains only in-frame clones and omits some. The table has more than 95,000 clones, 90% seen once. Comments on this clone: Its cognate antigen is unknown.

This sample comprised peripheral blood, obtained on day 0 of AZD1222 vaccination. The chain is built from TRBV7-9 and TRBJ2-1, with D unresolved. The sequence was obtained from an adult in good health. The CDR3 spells CASSFSRYNEQFF. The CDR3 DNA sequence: TGTGCCAGCAGCTTTTCGAGGTACAATGAGCAGTTCTTC.